What follows are 10 T cell receptor beta chains derived from one specimen sequenced in a study of Tregs in tolerant kidney transplant recipients. Their target antigens are unknown. Here immunoSEQ multiplex PCR was the method, and the copy in TCRdb shows in-frame clones only, minus some. The sample has 7,000 to 9,000 clones, roughly 44% seen once. Specimen: CD4+ T cells from blood cultured with allogeneic cells. Source of these receptors: a human donor in good health.

The chain is built from TRBV6-5 and TRBJ1-5; D not resolved. V dropped 5 bases and J dropped 7 bases, with 12 bases sitting between them. Germline CDR1 reads MNHEY; CDR2 reads SVGAGI. CDR3 length: 13 amino acids. The CDR3 loop is CASSPTLGQPQHF. CDR3 sequence (DNA): TGTGCCAGCAGTCCGACCCTAGGGCAGCCCCAGCATTTT.

V usage is TRBV6-5 and J usage is TRBJ2-5, with a tentative D call TRBD1 (5 bases). V dropped 5 bases and J dropped 4 bases, with 11 bases sitting between them. Germline V lookup: CDR1 MNHEY, CDR2 SVGAGI. The CDR3 has 13 amino acids. This CDR3 reads CASSVRVGETQYF. In DNA form, the CDR3 reads TGTGCCAGCAGTGTCAGGGTTGGAGAGACCCAGTACTTC.

There are a few counts of this clone. The chain joins TRBV18 to TRBJ1-2; D possibly corresponds to TRBD1 (6 bases). This CDR3 has 13 residues. Trimming removed 4 bases from V and 3 bases from J, with 9 bases in between. Germline-derived CDR1 and CDR2 are KGHSH and LQKENI. CDR3: CASSLGQYYGYTF. The CDR3 coding sequence is TGTGCCAGCTCACTCGGACAGTACTATGGCTACACCTTC.

The chain is built from TRBV18 and TRBJ1-2; D remains unclear. Germline V gives CDR1 KGHSH, CDR2 LQKENI. The CDR3 runs to 13 residues. V was clipped by 4 bases and J by 6 bases, with 12 bases between them. The CDR3 here is CASSLQLSNGYTF. The CDR3 DNA follows: TGTGCCAGCTCACTCCAACTAAGTAATGGCTACACCTTC.

This clone is medium-sized by share. The chain is built from TRBV6-4 and TRBJ1-5; D gene ambiguous. V shed 2 bases and J shed 3 bases, with 8 bases lying between them. The CDR3 runs to 14 residues. CDR1 MRHNA and CDR2 SNTAGT come from the germline V gene. CDR3 sequence reads: CASSDKDHNQPQHF. CDR3 nucleotide sequence: TGTGCCAGCAGTGACAAGGACCACAATCAGCCCCAGCATTTT.

This clone was recorded a few times. The chain couples TRBV6-1 to TRBJ2-5; 12 bases are a match to TRBD2. The CDR3 is made up of 12 amino acids. V lost 6 bases to trimming and J lost 9 bases; unmatched junction nucleotides: 2. CDR1 and CDR2 from the germline V gene are MNHNS and SASEGT. The CDR3: CASRTSGGPQYF. The CDR3 DNA follows: TGTGCCAGCAGGACTAGCGGGGGCCCCCAGTACTTC.

This clone was seen only a few times. This chain uses TRBV19 with TRBJ2-7; no firm D call. The germline CDR1 and CDR2 sequences are LNHDA and SQIVND (reference sequence). CDR3 length: 14 residues. V was cut by 10 bases and J by 1 base, with 17 bases left in between. This CDR3 is CATARSQKSYEQYF. The CDR3 DNA reads as TGTGCCACCGCAAGGAGTCAAAAGTCCTACGAGCAGTACTTC. The full variable domain, in which reference TRBV19 and TRBJ2-7 provide the parts outside the CDR3, is DGGITQSPKYLFRKEGQNVTLSCEQNLNHDAMYWYRQDPGQGLRLIYYSQIVNDFQKGDIAEGYSVSREKKESFPLTVTSAQKNPTAFYLCATARSQKSYEQYFGPGTRLTVT.

This clone is labeled medium-sized. The chain is built from TRBV6-6 and TRBJ2-1, with 8 bases matching TRBD1. The V gene's germline CDR1 is MNHNY and CDR2 SVGAGI (reference sequence). Trimming at V came to 8 bases and at J to 6 bases, leaving 15 bases not matched to a gene. The CDR3 loop spans 16 amino acids. Here the CDR3 reads CASRKRQGAQGNEQFF. The DNA for the CDR3 is TGTGCCAGCCGAAAGCGTCAGGGGGCGCAGGGCAATGAGCAGTTCTTC.

In this sample, this clone is medium-sized. The V and J genes are TRBV30 and TRBJ1-1; D may be TRBD1 (5 bases). CDR1 and CDR2 (germline): GTSNPN, SVGIG (reference sequence). V shed 2 bases and J shed 4 bases, with 14 bases lying between them. This CDR3 is 14 amino acids long. CDR3 sequence reads: CAWSRGVKGTEAFF. The DNA of the CDR3 is TGTGCCTGGAGTCGGGGGGTGAAAGGCACTGAAGCTTTCTTT. The entire variable domain, with the rest obtained from reference TRBV30 and TRBJ1-1, is as follows: SQTIHQWPATLVQPVGSPLSLECTVEGTSNPNLYWYRQAAGRGLQLLFYSVGIGQISSEVPQNLSASRPQDRQFILSSKKLLLSDSGFYLCAWSRGVKGTEAFFGQGTRLTVV.

The V and J genes are TRBV30 and TRBJ2-5; 7 bases agree with TRBD1. V trimming: 5 bases; J trimming: 1 base; junction bases outside the gene matches: 4. The germline V gene encodes CDR1 GTSNPN and CDR2 SVGIG (reference sequence). The CDR3 runs 13 residues. CDR3 residues: CAWDRDRQETQYF. The CDR3, as DNA: TGTGCCTGGGACAGGGATCGCCAAGAGACCCAGTACTTC. The whole variable domain, filled in from reference TRBV30 and TRBJ2-5, reads SQTIHQWPATLVQPVGSPLSLECTVEGTSNPNLYWYRQAAGRGLQLLFYSVGIGQISSEVPQNLSASRPQDRQFILSSKKLLLSDSGFYLCAWDRDRQETQYFGPGTRLLVL.